The clone carrying this T cell receptor (beta chain) was counted between two and nine times. Its target is unknown. The same CDR3 also results from other DNA sequences found in this sample. The entry originates in a study of beta chain features in type 1 diabetes. Overall study findings and caveats: Shorter TCRB CDR3s, moderately but significantly so, were found in Type 1 diabetes patients in all four CD4+ subsets.

What was sequenced were expressed TCRB transcripts, since all of the isolated RNA had been reverse transcribed. Only in-frame clones appear in the TCRdb table, and some are missing; sequencing was by immunoSEQ multiplex PCR. The sample includes about 740,000 clones, roughly 13% of them seen just once. The germline gives CDR1 MDHEN, CDR2 SYDVKM. V lost 3 bases and J lost 4, with 7 bases in between. The CDR3 runs to 12 residues. CD4+ cells of the naive, central memory, regulatory and stem cell-like memory types were sorted via CD45RO/CCR7/CD25/CD127/CD95/CD27. The clonotype comes from a man aged 18 to 30 with type 1 diabetes. Sequenced: naive CD4+ T cells from blood. The chain carries TRBV28 and TRBJ2-7, with D perhaps given as TRBD1 or TRBD2 (5 bases each). The CDR3 nucleotides are TGTGCCAGCAGTTTGAGGGGATACGAGCAGTACTTC. Its protein is CASSLRGYEQYF.